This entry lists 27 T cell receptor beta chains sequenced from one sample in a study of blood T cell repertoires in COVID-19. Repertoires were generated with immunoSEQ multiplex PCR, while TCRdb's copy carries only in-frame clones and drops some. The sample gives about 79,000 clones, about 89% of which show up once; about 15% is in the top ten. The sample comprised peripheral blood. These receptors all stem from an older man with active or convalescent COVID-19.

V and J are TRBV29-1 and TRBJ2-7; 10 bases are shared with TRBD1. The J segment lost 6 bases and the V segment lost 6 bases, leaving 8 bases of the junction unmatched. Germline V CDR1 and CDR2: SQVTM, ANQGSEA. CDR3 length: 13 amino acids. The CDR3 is CSVLTGGRGEQYF. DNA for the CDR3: TGCAGCGTCCTGACAGGGGGCCGAGGCGAGCAGTACTTC.

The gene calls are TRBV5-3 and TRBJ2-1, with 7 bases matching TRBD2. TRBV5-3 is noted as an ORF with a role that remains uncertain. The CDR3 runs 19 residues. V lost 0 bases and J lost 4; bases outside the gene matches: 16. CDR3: CARSLAISGGSAQYNEQFF. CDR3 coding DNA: TGTGCCAGAAGCTTGGCCATATCCGGCGGGAGCGCTCAATACAATGAGCAGTTCTTC.

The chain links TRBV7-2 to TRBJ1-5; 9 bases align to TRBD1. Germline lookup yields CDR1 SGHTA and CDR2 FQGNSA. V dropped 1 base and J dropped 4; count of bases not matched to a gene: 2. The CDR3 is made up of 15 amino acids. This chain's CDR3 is CASSLGQGENQPQHF. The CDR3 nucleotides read TGTGCCAGCAGCTTAGGACAGGGGGAAAATCAGCCCCAGCATTTT.

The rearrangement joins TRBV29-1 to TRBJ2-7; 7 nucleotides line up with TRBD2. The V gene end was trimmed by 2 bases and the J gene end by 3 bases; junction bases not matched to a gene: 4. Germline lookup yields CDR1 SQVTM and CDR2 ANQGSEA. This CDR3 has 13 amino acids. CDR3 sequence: CSVELAGVYEQYF. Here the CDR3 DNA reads TGCAGCGTTGAATTGGCGGGAGTCTACGAGCAGTACTTC.

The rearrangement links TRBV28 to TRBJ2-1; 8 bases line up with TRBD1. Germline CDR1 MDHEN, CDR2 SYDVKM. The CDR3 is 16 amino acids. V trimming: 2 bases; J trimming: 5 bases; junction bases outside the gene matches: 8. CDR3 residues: CASSLRRTGLNNEQFF. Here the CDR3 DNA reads TGTGCCAGCAGTTTACGGCGGACAGGGCTAAACAATGAGCAGTTCTTC. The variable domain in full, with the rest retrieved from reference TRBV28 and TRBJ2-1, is DVKVTQSSRYLVKRTGEKVFLECVQDMDHENMFWYRQDPGLGLRLIYFSYDVKMKEKGDIPEGYSVSREKKERFSLILESASTNQTSMYLCASSLRRTGLNNEQFFGPGTRLTVL.

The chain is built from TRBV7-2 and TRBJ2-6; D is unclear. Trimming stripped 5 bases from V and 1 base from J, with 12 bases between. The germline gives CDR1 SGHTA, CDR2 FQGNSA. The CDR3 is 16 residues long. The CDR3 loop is CASSPERQSGANVLTF. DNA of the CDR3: TGTGCCAGCAGCCCCGAACGCCAGTCTGGGGCCAACGTCCTGACTTTC.

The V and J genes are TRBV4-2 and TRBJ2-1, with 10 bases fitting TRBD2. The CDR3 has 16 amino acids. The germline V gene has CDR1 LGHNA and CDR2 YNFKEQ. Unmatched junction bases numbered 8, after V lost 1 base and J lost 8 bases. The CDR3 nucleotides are TGTGCCAGCAGCCAAGGGGCTAGCGGGAGTCTCGATGAGCAGTTCTTC. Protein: CASSQGASGSLDEQFF.

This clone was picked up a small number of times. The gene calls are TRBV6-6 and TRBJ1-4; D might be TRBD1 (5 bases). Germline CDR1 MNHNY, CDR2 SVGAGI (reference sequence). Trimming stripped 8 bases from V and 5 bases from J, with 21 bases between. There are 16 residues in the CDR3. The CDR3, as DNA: TGTGCCAGCCATAGAACCCCGACGCGGGGGAATGAAAAACTGTTTTTT. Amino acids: CASHRTPTRGNEKLFF.

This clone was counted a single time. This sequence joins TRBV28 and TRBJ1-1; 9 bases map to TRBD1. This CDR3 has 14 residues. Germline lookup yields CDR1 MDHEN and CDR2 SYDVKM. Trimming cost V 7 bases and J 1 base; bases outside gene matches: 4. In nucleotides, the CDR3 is TGTGCCAGCACCGGACAGGGGCAGAACACTGAAGCTTTCTTT. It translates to CASTGQGQNTEAFF.

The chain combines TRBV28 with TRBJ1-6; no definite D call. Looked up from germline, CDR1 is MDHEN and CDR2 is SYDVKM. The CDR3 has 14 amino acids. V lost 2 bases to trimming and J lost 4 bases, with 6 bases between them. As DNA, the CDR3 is TGTGCCAGCAGTTTACAACAGTATAATTCACCCCTCCACTTT. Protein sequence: CASSLQQYNSPLHF.

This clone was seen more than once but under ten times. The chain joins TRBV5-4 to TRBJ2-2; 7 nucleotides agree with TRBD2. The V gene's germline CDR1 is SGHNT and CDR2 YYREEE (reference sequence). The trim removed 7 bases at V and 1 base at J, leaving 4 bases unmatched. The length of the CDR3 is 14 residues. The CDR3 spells CASRGGENTGELFF. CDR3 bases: TGTGCCAGCCGGGGAGGGGAGAACACCGGGGAGCTGTTTTTT. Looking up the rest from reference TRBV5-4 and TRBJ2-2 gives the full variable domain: ETGVTQSPTHLIKTRGQQVTLRCSSQSGHNTVSWYQQALGQGPQFIFQYYREEENGRGNFPPRFSGLQFPNYSSELNVNALELDDSALYLCASRGGENTGELFFGEGSRLTVL.

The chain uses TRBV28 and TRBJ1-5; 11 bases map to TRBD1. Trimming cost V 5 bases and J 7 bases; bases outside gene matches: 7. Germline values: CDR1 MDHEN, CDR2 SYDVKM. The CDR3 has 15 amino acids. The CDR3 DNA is TGTGCCAGCAGTCCGGACAGGGGGCGTCGACAGCCCCAGCATTTT. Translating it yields CASSPDRGRRQPQHF. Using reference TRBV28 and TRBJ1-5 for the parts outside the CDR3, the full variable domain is DVKVTQSSRYLVKRTGEKVFLECVQDMDHENMFWYRQDPGLGLRLIYFSYDVKMKEKGDIPEGYSVSREKKERFSLILESASTNQTSMYLCASSPDRGRRQPQHFGDGTRLSIL.

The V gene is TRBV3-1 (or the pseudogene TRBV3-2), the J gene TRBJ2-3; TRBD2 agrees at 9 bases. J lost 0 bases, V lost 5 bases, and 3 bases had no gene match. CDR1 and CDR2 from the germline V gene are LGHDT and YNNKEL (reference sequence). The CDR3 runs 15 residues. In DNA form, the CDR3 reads TGTGCCAGCAGCACGACTAGCGGCAGCACAGATACGCAGTATTTT. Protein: CASSTTSGSTDTQYF.

The CDR3 is CASSYSTSGRAANEQFF. The CDR3 DNA reads TGTGCCAGCAGTTACTCAACTAGCGGGAGGGCCGCCAATGAGCAGTTCTTC. V gene TRBV6-2 or TRBV6-3 combines with J gene TRBJ2-1; TRBD2 matches 13 bases. The CDR3 runs 17 residues. V was clipped by 0 bases and J by 6 bases; unmatched bases: 5. Germline CDR1 reads MNHEY; CDR2 reads SVGEGT.

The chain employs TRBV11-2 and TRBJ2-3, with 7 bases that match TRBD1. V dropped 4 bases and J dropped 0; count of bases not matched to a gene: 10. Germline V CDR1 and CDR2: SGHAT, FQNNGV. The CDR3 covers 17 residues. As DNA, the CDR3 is TGTGCCAGCAGCTGGGCAGGGGGAGCCTCTAGCACAGATACGCAGTATTTT. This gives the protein CASSWAGGASSTDTQYF.

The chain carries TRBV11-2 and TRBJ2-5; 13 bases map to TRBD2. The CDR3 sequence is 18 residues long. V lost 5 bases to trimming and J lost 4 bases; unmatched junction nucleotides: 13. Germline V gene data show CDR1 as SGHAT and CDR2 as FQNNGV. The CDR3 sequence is CASSEWGGTSGMGETQYF. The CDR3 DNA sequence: TGTGCCAGCAGCGAGTGGGGTGGGACTAGCGGGATGGGAGAGACCCAGTACTTC. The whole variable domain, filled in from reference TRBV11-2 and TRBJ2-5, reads EAGVAQSPRYKIIEKRQSVAFWCNPISGHATLYWYQQILGQGPKLLIQFQNNGVVDDSQLPKDRFSAERLKGVDSTLKIQPAKLEDSAVYLCASSEWGGTSGMGETQYFGPGTRLLVL.

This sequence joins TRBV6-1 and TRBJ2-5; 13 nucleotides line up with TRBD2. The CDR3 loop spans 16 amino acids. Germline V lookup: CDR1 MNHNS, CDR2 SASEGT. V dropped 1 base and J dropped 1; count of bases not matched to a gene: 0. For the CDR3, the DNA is TGTGCCAGCAGTGAAGGACTAGCGGGAGGCCAAGAGACCCAGTACTTC. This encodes CASSEGLAGGQETQYF.

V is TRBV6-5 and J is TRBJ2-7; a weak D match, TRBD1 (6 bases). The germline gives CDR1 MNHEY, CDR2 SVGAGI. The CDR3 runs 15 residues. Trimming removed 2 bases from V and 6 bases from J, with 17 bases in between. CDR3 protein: CASSYETGKPSEQYF. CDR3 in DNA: TGTGCCAGCAGTTACGAGACAGGCAAGCCCTCCGAGCAGTACTTC.

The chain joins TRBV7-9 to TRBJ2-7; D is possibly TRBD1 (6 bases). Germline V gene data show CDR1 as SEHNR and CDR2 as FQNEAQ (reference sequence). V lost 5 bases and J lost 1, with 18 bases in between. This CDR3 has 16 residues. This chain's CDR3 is CASSPGVYRGSYEQYF. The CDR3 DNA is TGTGCCAGCAGCCCAGGGGTGTATCGTGGGTCCTACGAGCAGTACTTC.

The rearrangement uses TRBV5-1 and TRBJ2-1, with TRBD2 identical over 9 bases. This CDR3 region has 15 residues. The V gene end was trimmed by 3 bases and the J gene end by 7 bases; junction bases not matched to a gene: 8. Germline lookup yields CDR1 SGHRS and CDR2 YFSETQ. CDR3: CASSSLAGWGNEQFF. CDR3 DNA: TGCGCCAGCAGCTCGCTAGCGGGATGGGGGAATGAGCAGTTCTTC.

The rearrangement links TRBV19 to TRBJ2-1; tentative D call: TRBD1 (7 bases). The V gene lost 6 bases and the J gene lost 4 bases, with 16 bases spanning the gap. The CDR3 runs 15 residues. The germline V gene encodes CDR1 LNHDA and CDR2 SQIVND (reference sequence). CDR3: CASREGAEVYNEQFF. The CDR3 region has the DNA TGTGCCAGTAGGGAGGGGGCAGAGGTTTACAATGAGCAGTTCTTC.

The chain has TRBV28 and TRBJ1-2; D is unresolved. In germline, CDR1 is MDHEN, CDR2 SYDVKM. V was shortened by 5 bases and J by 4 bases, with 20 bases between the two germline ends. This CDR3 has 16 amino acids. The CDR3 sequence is CASSQTNPGTGYGYTF. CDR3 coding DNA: TGTGCCAGCAGTCAAACTAATCCGGGTACCGGCTATGGCTACACCTTC.

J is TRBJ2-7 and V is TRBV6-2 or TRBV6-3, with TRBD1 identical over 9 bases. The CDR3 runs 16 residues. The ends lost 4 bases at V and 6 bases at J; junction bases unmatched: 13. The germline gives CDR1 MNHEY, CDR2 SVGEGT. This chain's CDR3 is CASSFATGQGPLEQYF. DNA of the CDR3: TGTGCCAGCAGTTTCGCAACGGGACAGGGTCCGCTCGAGCAGTACTTC.

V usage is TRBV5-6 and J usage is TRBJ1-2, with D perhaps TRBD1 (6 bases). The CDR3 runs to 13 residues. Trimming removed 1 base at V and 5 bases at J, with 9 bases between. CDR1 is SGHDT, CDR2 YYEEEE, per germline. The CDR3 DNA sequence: TGTGCCAGCAGCTTGTACAGGGAGTATGGCTACACCTTC. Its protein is CASSLYREYGYTF.

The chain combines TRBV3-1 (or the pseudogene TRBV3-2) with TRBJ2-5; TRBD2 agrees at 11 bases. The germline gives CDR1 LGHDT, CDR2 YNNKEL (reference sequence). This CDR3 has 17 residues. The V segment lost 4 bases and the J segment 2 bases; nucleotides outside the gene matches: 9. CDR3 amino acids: CASSPLSRLAGQETQYF. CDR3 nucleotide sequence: TGTGCCAGCAGCCCTCTTAGCCGACTAGCGGGACAAGAGACCCAGTACTTC.

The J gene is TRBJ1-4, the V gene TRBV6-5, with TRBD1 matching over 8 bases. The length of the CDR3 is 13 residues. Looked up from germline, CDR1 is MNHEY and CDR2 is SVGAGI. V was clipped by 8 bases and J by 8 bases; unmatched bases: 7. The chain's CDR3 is CASESGQDEKLFF. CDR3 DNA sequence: TGTGCCAGCGAATCGGGACAGGACGAAAAACTGTTTTTT.

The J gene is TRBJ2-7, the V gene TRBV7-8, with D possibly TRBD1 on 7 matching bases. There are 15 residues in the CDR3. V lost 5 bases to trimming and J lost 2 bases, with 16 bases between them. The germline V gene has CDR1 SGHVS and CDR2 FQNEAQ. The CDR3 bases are TGTGCCAGCAGCCCGAGGACAGGAGGGGCCTACGAGCAGTACTTC. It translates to CASSPRTGGAYEQYF.